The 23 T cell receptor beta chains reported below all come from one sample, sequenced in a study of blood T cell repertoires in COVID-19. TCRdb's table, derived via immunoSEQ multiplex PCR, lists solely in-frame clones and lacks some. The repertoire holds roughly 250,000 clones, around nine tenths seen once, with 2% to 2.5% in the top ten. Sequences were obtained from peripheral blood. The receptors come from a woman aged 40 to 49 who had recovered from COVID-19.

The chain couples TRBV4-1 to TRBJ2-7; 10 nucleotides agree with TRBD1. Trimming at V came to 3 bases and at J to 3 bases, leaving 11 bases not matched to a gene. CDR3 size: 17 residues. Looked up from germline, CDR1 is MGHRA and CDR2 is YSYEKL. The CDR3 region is CASSQVPGQGIDYEQYF. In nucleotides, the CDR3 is TGCGCCAGCAGCCAGGTCCCGGGACAGGGGATCGACTACGAGCAGTACTTC.

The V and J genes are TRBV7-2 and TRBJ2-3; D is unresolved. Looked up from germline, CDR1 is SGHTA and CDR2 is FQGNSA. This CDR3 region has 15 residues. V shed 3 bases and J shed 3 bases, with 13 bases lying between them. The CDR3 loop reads CASSFMASQTDTQYF. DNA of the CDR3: TGTGCCAGCAGCTTTATGGCAAGTCAAACAGATACGCAGTATTTT.

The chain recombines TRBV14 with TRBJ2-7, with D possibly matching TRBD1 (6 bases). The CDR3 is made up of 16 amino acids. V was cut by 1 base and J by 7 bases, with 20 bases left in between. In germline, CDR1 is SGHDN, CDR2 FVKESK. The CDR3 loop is CASSQGPGAYGKEQYF. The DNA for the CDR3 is TGTGCCAGCAGCCAAGGCCCAGGGGCCTATGGAAAGGAGCAGTACTTC.

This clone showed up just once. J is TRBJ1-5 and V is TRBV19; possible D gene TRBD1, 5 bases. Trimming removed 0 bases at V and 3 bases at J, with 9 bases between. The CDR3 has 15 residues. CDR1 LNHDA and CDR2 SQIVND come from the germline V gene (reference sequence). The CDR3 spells CASSIDRAANQPQHF. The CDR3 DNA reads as TGTGCCAGTAGTATAGACAGGGCAGCCAATCAGCCCCAGCATTTT. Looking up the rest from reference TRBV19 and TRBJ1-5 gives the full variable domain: DGGITQSPKYLFRKEGQNVTLSCEQNLNHDAMYWYRQDPGQGLRLIYYSQIVNDFQKGDIAEGYSVSREKKESFPLTVTSAQKNPTAFYLCASSIDRAANQPQHFGDGTRLSIL.

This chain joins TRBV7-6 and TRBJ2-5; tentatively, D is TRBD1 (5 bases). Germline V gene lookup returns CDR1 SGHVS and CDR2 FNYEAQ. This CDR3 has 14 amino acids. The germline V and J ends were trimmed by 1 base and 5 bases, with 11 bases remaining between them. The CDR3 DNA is TGTGCCAGCAGCTTAGGCAGATGGGGCGAGACCCAGTACTTC. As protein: CASSLGRWGETQYF.

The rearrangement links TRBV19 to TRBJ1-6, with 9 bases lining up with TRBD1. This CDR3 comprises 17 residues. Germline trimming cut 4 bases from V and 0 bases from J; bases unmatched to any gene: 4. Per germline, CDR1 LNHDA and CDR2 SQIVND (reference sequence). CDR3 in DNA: TGTGCCAGTAGTAGGGACAGGGCGAGCTCCTATAATTCACCCCTCCACTTT. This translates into CASSRDRASSYNSPLHF.

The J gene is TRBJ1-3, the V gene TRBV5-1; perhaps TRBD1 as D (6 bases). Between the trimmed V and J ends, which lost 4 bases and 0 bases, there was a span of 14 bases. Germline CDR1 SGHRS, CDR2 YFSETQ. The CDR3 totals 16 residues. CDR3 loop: CASSPRDTDSGNTIYF. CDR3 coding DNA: TGCGCCAGCAGCCCCCGGGACACTGACTCTGGAAACACCATATATTTT. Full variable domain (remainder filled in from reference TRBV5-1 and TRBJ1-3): KAGVTQTPRYLIKTRGQQVTLSCSPISGHRSVSWYQQTPGQGLQFLFEYFSETQRNKGNFPGRFSGRQFSNSRSEMNVSTLELGDSALYLCASSPRDTDSGNTIYFGEGSWLTVV.

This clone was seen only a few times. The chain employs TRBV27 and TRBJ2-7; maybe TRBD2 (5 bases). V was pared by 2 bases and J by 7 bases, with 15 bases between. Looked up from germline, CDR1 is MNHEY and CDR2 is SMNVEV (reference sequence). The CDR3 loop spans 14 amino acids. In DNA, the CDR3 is TGTGCCAGCAGTTTAGGACTGCGTACGGGAGAGCAGTACTTC. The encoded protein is CASSLGLRTGEQYF.

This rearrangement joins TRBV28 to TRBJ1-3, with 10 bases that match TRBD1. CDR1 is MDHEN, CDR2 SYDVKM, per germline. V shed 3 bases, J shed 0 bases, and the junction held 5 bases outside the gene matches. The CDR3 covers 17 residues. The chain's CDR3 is CASSLLGQGISGNTIYF. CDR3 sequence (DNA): TGTGCCAGCAGTTTGTTGGGACAGGGGATCTCTGGAAACACCATATATTTT.

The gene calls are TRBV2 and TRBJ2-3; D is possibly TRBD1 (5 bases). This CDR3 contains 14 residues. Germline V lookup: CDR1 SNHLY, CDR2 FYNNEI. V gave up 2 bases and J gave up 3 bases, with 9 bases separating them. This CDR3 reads CASSEQGVTDTQYF. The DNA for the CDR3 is TGTGCCAGCAGTGAACAGGGTGTAACAGATACGCAGTATTTT.

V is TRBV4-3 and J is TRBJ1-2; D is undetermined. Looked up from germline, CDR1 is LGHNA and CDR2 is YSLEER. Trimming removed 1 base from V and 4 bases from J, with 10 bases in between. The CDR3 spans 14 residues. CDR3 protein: CASSQGRGLYGYTF. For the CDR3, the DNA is TGCGCCAGCAGCCAAGGCCGGGGTCTCTATGGCTACACCTTC.

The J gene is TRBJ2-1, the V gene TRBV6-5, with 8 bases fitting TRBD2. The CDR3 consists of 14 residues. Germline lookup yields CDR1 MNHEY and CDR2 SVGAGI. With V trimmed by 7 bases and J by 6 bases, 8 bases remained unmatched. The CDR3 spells CASTQRGGPNEQFF. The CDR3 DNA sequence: TGTGCCAGCACCCAACGGGGGGGCCCCAATGAGCAGTTCTTC.

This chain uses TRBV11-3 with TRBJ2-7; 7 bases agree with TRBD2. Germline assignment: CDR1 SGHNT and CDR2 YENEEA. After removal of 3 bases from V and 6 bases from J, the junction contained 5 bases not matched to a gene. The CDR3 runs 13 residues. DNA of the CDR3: TGTGCCAGCAGCTTCGGGAGGAAGGGCGAGCAGTACTTC. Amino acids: CASSFGRKGEQYF.

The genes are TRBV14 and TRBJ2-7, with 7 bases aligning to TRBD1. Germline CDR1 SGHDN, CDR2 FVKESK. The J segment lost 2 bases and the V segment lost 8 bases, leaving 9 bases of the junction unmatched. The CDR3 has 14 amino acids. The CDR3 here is CASGRQGLPYEQYF. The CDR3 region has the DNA TGTGCCAGCGGGCGACAGGGCCTCCCCTACGAGCAGTACTTC.

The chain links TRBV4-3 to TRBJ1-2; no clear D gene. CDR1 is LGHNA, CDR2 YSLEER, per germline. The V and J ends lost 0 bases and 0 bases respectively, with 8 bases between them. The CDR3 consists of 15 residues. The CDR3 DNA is TGCGCCAGCAGCCAAGAGCGAGTCCCTAACTATGGCTACACCTTC. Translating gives CASSQERVPNYGYTF.

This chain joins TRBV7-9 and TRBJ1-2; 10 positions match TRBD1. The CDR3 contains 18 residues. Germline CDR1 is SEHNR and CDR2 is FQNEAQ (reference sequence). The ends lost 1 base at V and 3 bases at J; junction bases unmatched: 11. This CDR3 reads CASSLVRGDRGLDYGYTF. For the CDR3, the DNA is TGTGCCAGCAGCTTAGTAAGGGGAGACAGGGGGCTTGACTATGGCTACACCTTC.

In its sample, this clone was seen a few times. The CDR3 reads CASSYRQGNYEQYF. The CDR3 DNA follows: TGTGCCAGCAGTTACCGCCAGGGCAACTACGAGCAGTACTTC. This chain connects TRBV6-5 to TRBJ2-7; tentative D call: TRBD1 (5 bases). CDR3 length: 14 amino acids. Germline assignment: CDR1 MNHEY and CDR2 SVGAGI. V lost 2 bases and J 3 bases, leaving 11 bases between the germline ends.

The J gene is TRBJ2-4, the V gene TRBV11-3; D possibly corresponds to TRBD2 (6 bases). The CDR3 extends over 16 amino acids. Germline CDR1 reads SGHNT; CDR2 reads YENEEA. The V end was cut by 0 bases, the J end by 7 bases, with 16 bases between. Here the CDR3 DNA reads TGTGCCAGCAGCTTAGAATTCACGGAGGGTAATAACATTCAGTACTTC. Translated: CASSLEFTEGNNIQYF.

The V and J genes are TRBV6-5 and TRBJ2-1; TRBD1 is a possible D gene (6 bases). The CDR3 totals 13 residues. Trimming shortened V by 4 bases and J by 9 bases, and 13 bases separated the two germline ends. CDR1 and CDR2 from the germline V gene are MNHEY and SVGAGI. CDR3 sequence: CASSLTGIAEQFF. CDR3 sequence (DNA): TGTGCCAGCAGTTTAACAGGGATTGCTGAGCAGTTCTTC.

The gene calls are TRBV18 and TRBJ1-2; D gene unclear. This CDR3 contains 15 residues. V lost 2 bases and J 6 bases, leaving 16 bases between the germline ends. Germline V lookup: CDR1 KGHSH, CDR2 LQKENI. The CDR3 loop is CASSPSGRDSNGYTF. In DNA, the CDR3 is TGTGCCAGCTCACCATCCGGGAGAGATAGCAATGGCTACACCTTC.

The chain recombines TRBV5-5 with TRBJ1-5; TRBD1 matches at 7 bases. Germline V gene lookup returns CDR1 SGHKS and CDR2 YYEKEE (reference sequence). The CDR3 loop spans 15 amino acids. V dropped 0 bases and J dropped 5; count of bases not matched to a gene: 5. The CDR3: CASSLAGQEYQPQHF. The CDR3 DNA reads TGTGCCAGCAGCTTGGCCGGACAGGAATATCAGCCCCAGCATTTT.

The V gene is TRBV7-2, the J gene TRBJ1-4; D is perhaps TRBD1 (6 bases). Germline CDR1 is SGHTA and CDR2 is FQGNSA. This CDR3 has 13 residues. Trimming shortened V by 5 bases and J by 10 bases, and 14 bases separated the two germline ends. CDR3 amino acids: CASSEGTMGKLFF. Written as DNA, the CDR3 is TGTGCCAGCAGCGAAGGGACAATGGGAAAACTGTTTTTT. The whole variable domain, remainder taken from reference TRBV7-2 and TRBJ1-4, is GAGVSQSPSNKVTEKGKDVELRCDPISGHTALYWYRQSLGQGLEFLIYFQGNSAPDKSGLPSDRFSAERTGGSVSTLTIQRTQQEDSAVYLCASSEGTMGKLFFGSGTQLSVL.

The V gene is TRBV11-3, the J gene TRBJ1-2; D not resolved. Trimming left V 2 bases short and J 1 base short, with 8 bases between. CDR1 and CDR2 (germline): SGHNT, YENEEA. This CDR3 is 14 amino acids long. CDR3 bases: TGTGCCAGCAGCTTAACCGGGTTTAACTATGGCTACACCTTC. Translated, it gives CASSLTGFNYGYTF.